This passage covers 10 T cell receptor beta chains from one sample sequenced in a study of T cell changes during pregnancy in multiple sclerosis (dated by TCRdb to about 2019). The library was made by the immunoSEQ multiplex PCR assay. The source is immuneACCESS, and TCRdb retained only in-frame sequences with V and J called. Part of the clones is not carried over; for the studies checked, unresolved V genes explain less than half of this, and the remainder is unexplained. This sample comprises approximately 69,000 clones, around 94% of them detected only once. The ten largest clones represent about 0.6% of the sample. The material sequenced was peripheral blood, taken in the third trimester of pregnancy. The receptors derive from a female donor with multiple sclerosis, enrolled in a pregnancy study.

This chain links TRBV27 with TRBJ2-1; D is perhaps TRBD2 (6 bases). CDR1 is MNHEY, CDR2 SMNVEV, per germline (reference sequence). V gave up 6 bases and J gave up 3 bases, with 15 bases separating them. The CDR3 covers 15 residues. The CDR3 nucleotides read TGTGCCAGCAGCCGGTCGGGACTGATCTACAATGAGCAGTTCTTC. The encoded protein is CASSRSGLIYNEQFF.

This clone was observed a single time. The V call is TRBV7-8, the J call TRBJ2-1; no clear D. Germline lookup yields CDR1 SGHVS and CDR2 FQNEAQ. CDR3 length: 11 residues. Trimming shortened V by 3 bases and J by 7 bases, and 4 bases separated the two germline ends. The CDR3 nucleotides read TGTGCCAGCAGCTTTTTAAATGAGCAGTTCTTC. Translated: CASSFLNEQFF.

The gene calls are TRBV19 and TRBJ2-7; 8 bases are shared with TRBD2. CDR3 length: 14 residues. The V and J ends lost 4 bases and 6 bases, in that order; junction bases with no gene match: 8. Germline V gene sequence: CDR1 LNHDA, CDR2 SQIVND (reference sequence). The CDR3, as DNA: TGTGCCAGTAGTAACCGGGGGGGCCCCGGCGAGCAGTACTTC. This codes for CASSNRGGPGEQYF.

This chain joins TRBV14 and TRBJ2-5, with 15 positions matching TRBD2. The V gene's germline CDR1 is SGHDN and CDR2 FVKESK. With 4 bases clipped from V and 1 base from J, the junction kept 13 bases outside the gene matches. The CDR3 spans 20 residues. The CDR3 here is CASSLYLGTSGGTLQETQYF. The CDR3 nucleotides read TGTGCCAGCAGCCTCTACCTCGGGACTAGCGGGGGGACCCTCCAAGAGACCCAGTACTTC.

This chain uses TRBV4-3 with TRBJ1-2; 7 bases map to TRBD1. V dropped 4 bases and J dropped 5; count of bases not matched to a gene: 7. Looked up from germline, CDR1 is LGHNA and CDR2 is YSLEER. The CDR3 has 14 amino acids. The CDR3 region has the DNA TGCGCCAGCAGCCCGGGGACAGCATCTTATGGCTACACCTTC. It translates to CASSPGTASYGYTF.

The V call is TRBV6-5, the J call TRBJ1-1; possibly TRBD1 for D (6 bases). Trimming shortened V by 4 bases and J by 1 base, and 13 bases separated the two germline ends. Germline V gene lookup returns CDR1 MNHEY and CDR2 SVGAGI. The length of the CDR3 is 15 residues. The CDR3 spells CASSLTGLENTEAFF. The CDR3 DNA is TGTGCCAGCAGTTTGACAGGATTAGAGAACACTGAAGCTTTCTTT.

CDR3 bases: TGTGCCACCAGCAGAGGGGACAGCTCAGCTAATGAAAAACTGTTTTTT. This codes for CATSRGDSSANEKLFF. The J gene is TRBJ1-4, the V gene TRBV15, with 7 bases that match TRBD1. Germline CDR1 and CDR2: LNHNV and YYDKDF (reference sequence). The CDR3 spans 16 residues. The V gene end was trimmed by 1 base and the J gene end by 3 bases; junction bases not matched to a gene: 5.

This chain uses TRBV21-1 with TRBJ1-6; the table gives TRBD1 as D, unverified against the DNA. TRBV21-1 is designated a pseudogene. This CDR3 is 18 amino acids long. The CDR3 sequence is CASSNDQTGAGSNSPLHF. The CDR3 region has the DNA TGTGCCAGCAGCAACGACCAAACAGGGGCCGGGAGTAATTCACCCCTCCACTTT.

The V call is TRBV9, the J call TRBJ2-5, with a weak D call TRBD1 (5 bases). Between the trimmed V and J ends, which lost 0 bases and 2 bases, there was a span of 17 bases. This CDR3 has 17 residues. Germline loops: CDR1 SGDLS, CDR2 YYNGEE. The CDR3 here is CASSVEGMGRRQETQYF. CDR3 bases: TGTGCCAGCAGCGTAGAGGGGATGGGGCGACGGCAAGAGACCCAGTACTTC.

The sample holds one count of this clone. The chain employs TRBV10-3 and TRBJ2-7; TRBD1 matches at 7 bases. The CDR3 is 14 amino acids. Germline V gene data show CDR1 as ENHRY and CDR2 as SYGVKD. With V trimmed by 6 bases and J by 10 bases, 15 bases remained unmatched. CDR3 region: CAISELRDSSVQYF. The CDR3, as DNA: TGTGCCATCAGCGAGCTCCGGGACAGTTCTGTACAGTACTTC.